The T cell receptor beta chain described here comes from a study of T cells after yellow fever vaccination (dated by TCRdb to between 2018 and 2021). Describing the broader study: Libraries from fractions with low cell numbers were prepared with the SMART-Seq v4 Ultra Low Input RNA kit. To follow T-cell clones before and after primary and booster YFV17D yellow fever vaccination, bulk TCR alpha and beta repertoires were sequenced over time. Two healthy male donors, one aged 18 to 29 and one aged 30 to 40 years, made up the cohort. Bulk PBMC replicates and cell subsets were isolated from blood drawn at multiple timepoints before and after both primary and secondary immunization. The full study reports these points: Compared with the primary T-cell response, the secondary T-cell response was weaker but faster, peaking on day 5 rather than day 15. Only a couple of donors were included in the study, so the extent to which the findings can be generalized is limited. A small share of clonotypes occurred in both CD4 and CD8 compartments, likely arising from convergent recombination. Because abundant contaminating clonotypes from the bulk population could be contained in FACS-sorted repertoires, computational filtering was required. After the booster, most of the clones that had expanded following primary vaccination were detected again (around 97% of CD4 and 88% of CD8), which suggests that memory was broadly maintained.

Synthesis of TCR cDNA relied on 5'RACE template switching, a step that introduced a universal primer site along with unique molecular identifiers. Priming for cDNA synthesis came from both the TCR alpha and TCR beta constant segments. Libraries were amplified in two PCR steps, with sample barcodes and sequencing adapters added in the second step. Sequencing of libraries was performed on Illumina HiSeq 2500 (2x100 bp) or NovaSeq (2x150 bp). The study's own analysis went as follows. MIGEC handled demultiplexing of reads and collapsing into UMI consensus sequences, while MiXCR performed V(D)J alignment. Using edgeR on replicate PBMC samples, clonotypes were called vaccine-responding if FDR was below 0.01 and the log2 fold change was above 5 up to day 15. Each bulk clonotype received a CD4 or CD8 identity based on whether the sequenced CD4 or CD8 repertoire contained that clonotype at higher abundance. TCRdb itself trimmed the public reads at Q25 with fastp, ran MiXCR and retained productive beta chains. Records with the same CDR3 protein are collapsed into one entry carrying the most frequent genes and DNA. The V and J calls come from TCRdb's annotation, not from the publication. Present in this sample are some 600,000 distinct CDR3 sequences, over 9% of which were seen just once. About 15% of the sample belongs to the ten largest clones.

The label giving this sample's treatment or condition can be read as: live attenuated yellow fever vaccine strain. At each blood-draw timepoint, two biological replicates of bulk PBMCs were obtained. A standard Ficoll-Paque protocol was used to isolate PBMCs from peripheral blood. RNA was extracted with TriZol from bulk PBMCs, CD4 and CD8 fractions, and dextramer-positive and dextramer-negative fractions. This clonotype was detected a few times. It lacks a known antigen. No base qualities exist here, and no much larger clone lies one base off it. Trimming removed 0 bases from V and 2 bases from J, leaving 23 bases between the germline ends. For CDR1 and CDR2, the germline V gene (reference sequence) lists DFQATT and SNEGSKA. From cysteine to phenylalanine, the CDR3 is 18 amino acids long. CDR3 DNA is the only sequence kept; it has 54 bases, read in frame from the first base.

The starting material was PBMCs, obtained on the day of the yellow fever booster vaccination. The chain is made from TRBV20-1 and TRBJ2-7; the D gene is perhaps TRBD1, from 6 matching bases. This TCR came from a man aged 25-45 years who received the YFV17D yellow fever vaccine. The DNA reads as follows: TGCAGTGCTAGAGATGTTTTAGTGGTGGGCAGGGGAACCTACGAGCAGTACTTC. It translates to CSARDVLVVGRGTYEQYF.